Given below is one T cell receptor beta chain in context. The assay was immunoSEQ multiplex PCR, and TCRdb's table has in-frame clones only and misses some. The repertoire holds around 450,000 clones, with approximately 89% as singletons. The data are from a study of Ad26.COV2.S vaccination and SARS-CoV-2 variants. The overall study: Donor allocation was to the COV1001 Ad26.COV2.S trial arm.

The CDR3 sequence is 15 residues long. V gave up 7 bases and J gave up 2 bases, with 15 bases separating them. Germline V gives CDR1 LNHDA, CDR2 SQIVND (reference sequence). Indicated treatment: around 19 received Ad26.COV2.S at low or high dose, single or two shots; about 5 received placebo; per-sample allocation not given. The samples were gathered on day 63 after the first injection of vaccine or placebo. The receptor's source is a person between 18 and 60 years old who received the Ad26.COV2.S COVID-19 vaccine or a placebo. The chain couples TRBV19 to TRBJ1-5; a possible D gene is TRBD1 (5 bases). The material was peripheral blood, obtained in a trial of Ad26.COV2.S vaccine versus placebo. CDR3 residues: CASTPAGHGNQPQHF. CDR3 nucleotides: TGTGCCAGTACCCCGGCCGGACACGGCAATCAGCCCCAGCATTTT.